Listed here are 11 T cell receptor beta chains from one sample, sequenced in a study of T cell clonotyping in hematopoietic cell transplantation. Data came from immunoSEQ multiplex PCR; TCRdb stores just in-frame clones and leaves some out. The sample lists thousands of clones, 30% to 45% occurring once. The input for sequencing was peripheral blood mononuclear cells, taken 30 days after allogeneic stem cell transplant. The source is a female patient aged 60 to 70 who had an allogeneic stem cell transplant, so the T cells may come from the graft donor. Some clones in this sample may be carry-over from other donors' samples.

Only a few counts were recorded for this clone. The chain combines TRBV29-1 with TRBJ1-5, with D perhaps matching TRBD1 (6 bases). The germline V gene has CDR1 SQVTM and CDR2 ANQGSEA. The CDR3 loop spans 13 amino acids. V gave up 5 bases and J gave up 7 bases, with 15 bases separating them. The CDR3 DNA reads as TGCAGCGTTTCGAGGGGGGCACGGCAGCCCCAGCATTTT. Translated: CSVSRGARQPQHF.

The CDR3 is CASSYGQSYEQYF. CDR3 DNA sequence: TGTGCCAGCAGTTACGGGCAGTCCTACGAGCAGTACTTC. The V call is TRBV6-6, the J call TRBJ2-7; D gene uncertain. V was trimmed by 2 bases and J by 1 base, leaving 6 bases between them. The CDR3 loop spans 13 amino acids. CDR1 MNHNY and CDR2 SVGAGI come from the germline V gene (reference sequence).

This clone was seen a few times. The chain employs TRBV4-2 and TRBJ1-2; D gene ambiguous. Germline V gene lookup returns CDR1 LGHNA and CDR2 YNFKEQ. Trimming removed 4 bases from V and 7 bases from J, with 16 bases in between. The CDR3 runs to 14 residues. CDR3 bases: TGTGCCAGCAGCCCCCCGAATTTTTTACGTGGCTACACCTTC. Its protein product is CASSPPNFLRGYTF.

There are a few counts of this clone. The chain carries TRBV20-1 and TRBJ1-3; no definite D call. Germline loops: CDR1 DFQATT, CDR2 SNEGSKA (reference sequence). Trimming left V 4 bases short and J 3 bases short, with 4 bases between. The CDR3 extends over 11 amino acids. The CDR3 sequence: CSAKVGNTIYF. CDR3 in DNA: TGCAGTGCTAAGGTTGGAAACACCATATATTTT.

This clone has only a few counts. The J gene is TRBJ2-5, the V gene TRBV28; 8 bases agree with TRBD2. The trim removed 8 bases at V and 2 bases at J, leaving 4 bases unmatched. The length of the CDR3 is 13 residues. The V gene's germline CDR1 is MDHEN and CDR2 SYDVKM. CDR3 nucleotide sequence: TGTGCCAGCGGTATAGCGGGACAAGAGACCCAGTACTTC. It translates to CASGIAGQETQYF. The whole variable domain, remainder taken from reference TRBV28 and TRBJ2-5, is DVKVTQSSRYLVKRTGEKVFLECVQDMDHENMFWYRQDPGLGLRLIYFSYDVKMKEKGDIPEGYSVSREKKERFSLILESASTNQTSMYLCASGIAGQETQYFGPGTRLLVL.

The rearrangement links TRBV30 to TRBJ2-7, with 8 bases identical to TRBD1. V was pared by 3 bases and J by 3 bases, with 10 bases of the junction left unmatched. The CDR3 spans 15 residues. Germline assignment: CDR1 GTSNPN and CDR2 SVGIG (reference sequence). The DNA for the CDR3 is TGTGCCTGGAGCCAAAGGACAGGGAGTCACTACGAGCAGTACTTC. It specifies CAWSQRTGSHYEQYF.

This clone was observed a handful of times. The chain links TRBV30 to TRBJ2-7; 7 bases are shared with TRBD1. The CDR3 contains 16 residues. With V trimmed by 0 bases and J by 3 bases, 11 bases remained unmatched. Germline V gene data show CDR1 as GTSNPN and CDR2 as SVGIG (reference sequence). The CDR3 spells CAWSVGIQGVGYEQYF. In nucleotides, the CDR3 is TGTGCCTGGAGTGTTGGAATCCAGGGGGTTGGCTACGAGCAGTACTTC.

This clone appeared a few times. The chain is built from TRBV2 and TRBJ1-1; D gene uncertain. Trimming left V 6 bases short and J 1 base short, with 9 bases between. CDR3 length: 13 residues. The germline CDR1 and CDR2 sequences are SNHLY and FYNNEI. The CDR3 sequence: CASRIHPNTEAFF. DNA for the CDR3: TGTGCCAGCAGGATACACCCGAACACTGAAGCTTTCTTT.

The chain couples TRBV30 to TRBJ1-1, with 7 bases identical to TRBD1. V was clipped by 0 bases and J by 6 bases; unmatched bases: 7. The germline V gene has CDR1 GTSNPN and CDR2 SVGIG (reference sequence). The CDR3 loop spans 14 amino acids. Here the CDR3 reads CAWSVLTGEAEAFF. CDR3 nucleotide sequence: TGTGCCTGGAGTGTACTTACAGGGGAAGCTGAAGCTTTCTTT.

The chain joins TRBV30 to TRBJ2-7; tentatively, D is TRBD1 (6 bases). CDR1 is GTSNPN, CDR2 SVGIG, per germline (reference sequence). Trimming pared 5 bases from V and 1 base from J, leaving 18 bases between. This CDR3 is built from 15 residues. In DNA form, the CDR3 reads TGTGCCTGGCGGGACAATACAATGTTATCCTACGAGCAGTACTTC. Translating it yields CAWRDNTMLSYEQYF.

This clone came up a few times. CDR3 in DNA: TGTGCCAGTAGTCCGGGGGGAGCCGAGCAGTACTTC. It encodes CASSPGGAEQYF. The chain is built from TRBV19 and TRBJ2-7, with 7 bases matching TRBD2. There are 12 residues in the CDR3. J lost 6 bases, V lost 5 bases, and 4 bases had no gene match. Germline values: CDR1 LNHDA, CDR2 SQIVND (reference sequence).